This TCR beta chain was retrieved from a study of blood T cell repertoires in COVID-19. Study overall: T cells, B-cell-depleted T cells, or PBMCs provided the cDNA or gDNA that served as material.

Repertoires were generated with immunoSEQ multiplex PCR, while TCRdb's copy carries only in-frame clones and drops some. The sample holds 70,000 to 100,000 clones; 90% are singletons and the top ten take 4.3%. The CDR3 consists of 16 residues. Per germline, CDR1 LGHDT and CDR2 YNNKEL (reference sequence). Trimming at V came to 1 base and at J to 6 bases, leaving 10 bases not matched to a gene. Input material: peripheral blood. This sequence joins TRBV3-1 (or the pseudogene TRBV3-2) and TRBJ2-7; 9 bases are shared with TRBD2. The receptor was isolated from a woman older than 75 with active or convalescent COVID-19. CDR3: CASSQVLLAGLSEQYF. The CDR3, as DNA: TGTGCCAGCAGCCAAGTCTTGCTAGCGGGACTCTCCGAGCAGTACTTC.